This T cell receptor (beta chain) stems from a study of T cells after yellow fever vaccination. Across the whole study: It was SMART-Seq v4 Ultra Low Input that prepared the fractions with low cell numbers. The study, taken as a whole, reports: Weaker in magnitude, the secondary response showed a faster peak on day 5 versus 15. Post-booster reappearance was seen for most primary-vaccination clones (around 97% CD4, around 90% CD8).

Note on this clonotype: Its antigen is unknown.

Germline V gene sequence: CDR1 DFQATT, CDR2 SNEGSKA (reference sequence). V lost 1 base to trimming and J lost 7 bases, with 17 bases between them. This CDR3 is built from 14 residues. Making TCR cDNA involved 5'RACE template switching, which added UMIs and a universal primer site. TCRdb re-analysed the 5' RACE reads in MiXCR, keeping a single row per CDR3 protein. The sample lists approximately 140,000 distinct CDR3 sequences, over 7% occurring once. This receptor was taken from a man aged 25 to 45 who received the YFV17D yellow fever vaccine. The chain has TRBV20-1 and TRBJ2-7; D ambiguous. Source: CD4+ T cells sorted from PBMCs, taken 5 days after the yellow fever booster vaccination. CDR3 bases: TGCAGTGCTAGAGTGGAGACCTATCTAACTGAGCAGTACTTC. Protein sequence: CSARVETYLTEQYF.